The 22 T cell receptor beta chains given below trace back to one sample, sequenced in a study of T cell repertoires in ileal Crohn's disease. Profiling relied on immunoSEQ multiplex PCR, and the TCRdb table lists in-frame clones only, not all of them. The sample lists about 1,500 clones; 80% were seen once. The time point denotes: neoterminal ileum biopsy at postoperative endoscopy, about 6 months after surgery. Material for sequencing was ileal tissue. The source of these receptors is an adult with Crohn's disease.

The genes are TRBV27 and TRBJ1-2, with D possibly TRBD1 on 5 matching bases. Germline CDR1 MNHEY, CDR2 SMNVEV (reference sequence). This CDR3 spans 13 amino acids. The V end was cut by 6 bases, the J end by 5 bases, with 13 bases between. The CDR3 loop reads CASSAGGGYGYTF. The CDR3 DNA reads as TGTGCCAGCAGCGCGGGGGGTGGGTATGGCTACACCTTC.

This chain connects TRBV2 to TRBJ1-2; tentatively, D is TRBD1 (5 bases). Germline CDR1 is SNHLY and CDR2 is FYNNEI. The CDR3 is made up of 15 amino acids. V lost 0 bases, J lost 2 bases, and 10 bases lay in between. The CDR3 is CASSEAGRGNYGYTF. The DNA for the CDR3 is TGTGCCAGCAGTGAAGCAGGCCGGGGGAACTATGGCTACACCTTC.

V and J are TRBV10-2 and TRBJ2-1, with 9 nucleotides matching TRBD2. The V segment lost 3 bases and the J segment 5 bases; nucleotides outside the gene matches: 8. CDR1 WSHSY and CDR2 SAAADI come from the germline V gene. The CDR3 is made up of 16 amino acids. The chain's CDR3 is CASSDLLAGAHNEQFF. CDR3 nucleotides: TGCGCCAGCAGTGATTTGTTAGCGGGGGCCCACAATGAGCAGTTCTTC.

This sequence joins TRBV7-9 and TRBJ2-3, with no clear D. This CDR3 is 13 amino acids long. V was cut by 5 bases and J by 4 bases, with 10 bases left in between. Germline assignment: CDR1 SEHNR and CDR2 FQNEAQ (reference sequence). Here the CDR3 DNA reads TGTGCCAGCAGCCCCCCCAGCCCAGATACGCAGTATTTT. Translated: CASSPPSPDTQYF.

This sequence joins TRBV5-1 and TRBJ1-1, with D possibly matching TRBD1 (6 bases). Germline V CDR1 and CDR2: SGHRS, YFSETQ. Trimming took 6 bases from V and 4 from J, leaving 16 bases between them. This CDR3 has 14 amino acids. CDR3 protein: CASKPIWGPTEAFF. CDR3 nucleotide sequence: TGCGCCAGCAAACCGATTTGGGGGCCCACTGAAGCTTTCTTT.

Regarding this clone: At one of its ends the junction is not consistent with the germline gene, which may arise from a read error. This chain links TRBV5-4 with TRBJ1-3; D is ambiguous. Germline V gene lookup returns CDR1 SGHNT and CDR2 YYREEE (reference sequence). CDR3 length equals 9 residues. CDR3 residues: CASFFRLHF. The CDR3 bases are TGTGCCAGCTTCTTTCGACTCCATTTT.

The CDR3, as DNA: TGTGCCACCTCCCGCGTGTCCTCCCCTTCCGATACGCAGTATTTT. Translating it yields CATSRVSSPSDTQYF. V usage is TRBV19 and J usage is TRBJ2-3; D uncertain. Germline CDR1 is LNHDA and CDR2 is SQIVND (reference sequence). The V and J ends lost 10 bases and 6 bases respectively, with 23 bases between them. CDR3 size: 15 residues.

This chain joins TRBV13 and TRBJ1-4, with 7 bases matching TRBD1. CDR1 is PRHDT, CDR2 FYEKMQ, per germline (reference sequence). The V and J ends lost 5 bases and 0 bases, in that order; junction bases with no gene match: 9. The CDR3 has 17 residues. CDR3 sequence reads: CASSTRTGLTTNEKLFF. The CDR3 nucleotides are TGTGCCAGCAGCACCCGGACAGGCTTGACAACTAATGAAAAACTGTTTTTT.

This chain uses TRBV7-2 with TRBJ2-7; D not certain. The CDR3 is made up of 15 amino acids. Germline CDR1 and CDR2: SGHTA and FQGNSA. Trimming cost V 3 bases and J 6 bases, with 18 bases left between them. CDR3 bases: TGTGCCAGCAGCTTTCGCTCCCTATATCCGGCCGAGCAGTACTTC. The encoded protein is CASSFRSLYPAEQYF.

This chain uses TRBV18 with TRBJ2-7; TRBD2 aligns across 9 bases. This CDR3 is 14 amino acids long. Germline CDR1 is KGHSH and CDR2 is LQKENI. V lost 3 bases, J lost 3 bases, and 3 bases stayed unmatched. The CDR3 coding sequence is TGTGCCAGCTCACCCAGCGGGGGGCTCTACGAGCAGTACTTC. It codes for CASSPSGGLYEQYF.

This chain joins TRBV7-9 and TRBJ1-4; 9 bases fit TRBD1. V lost 5 bases, J lost 6 bases, and 4 bases stayed unmatched. Per the germline V gene, CDR1 is SEHNR and CDR2 is FQNEAQ (reference sequence). The CDR3 totals 14 residues. The chain's CDR3 is CASSRDRVDEKLFF. The CDR3 DNA follows: TGTGCCAGCAGCCGGGACAGGGTTGATGAAAAACTGTTTTTT.

The chain recombines TRBV6-5 with TRBJ1-5; 7 bases align to TRBD1. Trimming at V came to 4 bases and at J to 4 bases, leaving 7 bases not matched to a gene. The germline V gene has CDR1 MNHEY and CDR2 SVGAGI. The CDR3 consists of 15 residues. CDR3 residues: CASSSRGLGNQPQHF. In DNA, the CDR3 is TGTGCCAGCAGTTCTAGGGGGCTGGGAAATCAGCCCCAGCATTTT.

V is TRBV5-6 and J is TRBJ2-7, with D possibly being TRBD2 (6 bases). Germline CDR1 SGHDT, CDR2 YYEEEE. The V end lost 4 bases, the J end lost 0 bases, and 17 bases lay between the germline ends. The CDR3 sequence is 16 residues long. The CDR3 region is CASSRGRGFVSYEQYF. In DNA, the CDR3 is TGTGCCAGCAGCAGGGGACGGGGGTTTGTCTCCTACGAGCAGTACTTC.

This clone was recorded a few times. The genes are TRBV5-8 and TRBJ2-6; no clear D gene. The CDR3 is 17 residues long. From germline, CDR1 is SGHTS and CDR2 YDEGEE. Trimming left V 7 bases short and J 5 bases short, with 22 bases between. CDR3 sequence: CASCRIHTQSRANVLTF. The CDR3 nucleotides read TGTGCCAGCTGTAGGATTCACACACAAAGTCGGGCCAACGTCCTGACTTTC. Full variable domain (rest looked up from reference TRBV5-8 and TRBJ2-6): EAGVTQSPTHLIKTRGQQATLRCSPISGHTSVYWYQQALGLGLQFLLWYDEGEERNRGNFPPRFSGRQFPNYSSELNVNALELEDSALYLCASCRIHTQSRANVLTFGAGSRLTVL.

The genes are TRBV11-2 and TRBJ1-5, with D unresolved. The CDR3 contains 13 residues. Trimming left V 3 bases short and J 4 bases short, with 7 bases between. Germline V gene sequence: CDR1 SGHAT, CDR2 FQNNGV. The CDR3 protein is CASSFGGNQPQHF. The CDR3 DNA follows: TGTGCCAGCAGCTTCGGTGGTAATCAGCCCCAGCATTTT.

The V gene is TRBV10-3, the J gene TRBJ2-4; either TRBD1 or TRBD2 may supply D (5 bases each). This CDR3 region has 12 residues. V lost 10 bases to trimming and J lost 6 bases, with 13 bases between them. Germline V gene sequence: CDR1 ENHRY, CDR2 SYGVKD. CDR3 protein: CATRGSINIQYF. CDR3 coding DNA: TGTGCCACGAGGGGAAGTATAAACATTCAGTACTTC.

This clone was seen once. The chain couples TRBV5-1 to TRBJ1-3; D not certain. This CDR3 has 12 residues. The germline CDR1 and CDR2 sequences are SGHRS and YFSETQ. Trimming cost V 0 bases and J 4 bases, with 2 bases left between them. In DNA, the CDR3 is TGCGCCAGCAGCTTGGACGGAAACACCATATATTTT. Amino acids: CASSLDGNTIYF. Full variable domain (missing parts from reference TRBV5-1 and TRBJ1-3): KAGVTQTPRYLIKTRGQQVTLSCSPISGHRSVSWYQQTPGQGLQFLFEYFSETQRNKGNFPGRFSGRQFSNSRSEMNVSTLELGDSALYLCASSLDGNTIYFGEGSWLTVV.

The rearrangement links TRBV11-2 to TRBJ1-5; no firm D call. CDR1 SGHAT and CDR2 FQNNGV come from the germline V gene. CDR3 length: 12 amino acids. With 9 bases removed from V and 9 bases from J, the gap between germline ends came to 15 bases. This chain's CDR3 is CARRRASRPQHF. In nucleotides, the CDR3 is TGTGCCAGGAGGCGGGCATCTAGGCCCCAGCATTTT.

Worth noting for this clone: This same CDR3 is encoded by further DNA sequences in the sample. The genes are TRBV27 and TRBJ1-1; TRBD1 matches at 7 bases. V lost 2 bases and J lost 3; bases outside the gene matches: 6. The germline V gene has CDR1 MNHEY and CDR2 SMNVEV (reference sequence). The CDR3 extends over 15 amino acids. CDR3 protein: CASSLRGPGDTEAFF. CDR3 in DNA: TGTGCCAGCAGTTTAAGGGGGCCGGGGGACACTGAAGCTTTCTTT.

DNA for the CDR3: TGTGCCAGCAGCCAAGACCCCCACAACACAGATACGCAGTATTTT. It is translated as CASSQDPHNTDTQYF. This chain links TRBV4-2 with TRBJ2-3, with D hard to call. V dropped 0 bases and J dropped 2 bases, with 9 bases sitting between them. There are 15 residues in the CDR3. CDR1 is LGHNA, CDR2 YNFKEQ, per germline.

This rearrangement joins TRBV7-9 to TRBJ2-1; 8 positions agree with TRBD2. With V trimmed by 3 bases and J by 8 bases, 9 bases remained unmatched. This CDR3 region has 15 residues. The V gene's germline CDR1 is SEHNR and CDR2 FQNEAQ (reference sequence). The CDR3 reads CASSLAGSGAYEQFF. In DNA, the CDR3 is TGTGCCAGCAGCTTGGCGGGTAGCGGGGCCTATGAGCAGTTCTTC. Based on the CDR3 plus reference TRBV7-9 and TRBJ2-1, the full variable domain is DTGVSQNPRHKITKRGQNVTFRCDPISEHNRLYWYRQTLGQGPEFLTYFQNEAQLEKSRLLSDRFSAERPKGSFSTLEIQRTEQGDSAMYLCASSLAGSGAYEQFFGPGTRLTVL.

This chain joins TRBV11-2 and TRBJ2-1; TRBD1 agrees at 7 bases. The CDR3 loop spans 15 amino acids. The J segment lost 4 bases and the V segment lost 1 base, leaving 4 bases of the junction unmatched. Germline V gene data show CDR1 as SGHAT and CDR2 as FQNNGV. CDR3 coding DNA: TGTGCCAGCAGCTTAGGACAGGGAGTGTACAATGAGCAGTTCTTC. This translates into CASSLGQGVYNEQFF.